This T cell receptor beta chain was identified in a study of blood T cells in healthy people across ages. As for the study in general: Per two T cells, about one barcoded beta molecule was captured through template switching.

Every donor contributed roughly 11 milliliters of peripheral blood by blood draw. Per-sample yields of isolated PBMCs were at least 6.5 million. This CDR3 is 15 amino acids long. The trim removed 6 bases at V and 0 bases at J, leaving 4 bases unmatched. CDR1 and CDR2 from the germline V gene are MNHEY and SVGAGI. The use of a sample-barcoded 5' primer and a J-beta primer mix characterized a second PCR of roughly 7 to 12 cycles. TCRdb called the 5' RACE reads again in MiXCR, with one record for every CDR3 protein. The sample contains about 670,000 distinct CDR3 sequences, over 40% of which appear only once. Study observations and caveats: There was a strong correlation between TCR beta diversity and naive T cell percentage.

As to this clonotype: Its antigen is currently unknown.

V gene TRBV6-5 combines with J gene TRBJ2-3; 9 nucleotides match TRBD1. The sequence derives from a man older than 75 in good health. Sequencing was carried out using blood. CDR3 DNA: TGTGCCAGCAGACACAGGGGGCTTAGCACAGATACGCAGTATTTT. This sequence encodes CASRHRGLSTDTQYF.